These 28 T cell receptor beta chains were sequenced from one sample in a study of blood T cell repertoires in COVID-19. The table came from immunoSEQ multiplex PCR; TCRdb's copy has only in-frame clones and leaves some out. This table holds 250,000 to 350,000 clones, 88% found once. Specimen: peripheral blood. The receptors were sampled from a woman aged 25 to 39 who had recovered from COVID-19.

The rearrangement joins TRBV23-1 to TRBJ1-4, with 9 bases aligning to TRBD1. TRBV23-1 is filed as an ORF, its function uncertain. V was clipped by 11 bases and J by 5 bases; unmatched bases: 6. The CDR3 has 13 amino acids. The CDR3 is CACDGTGNEKLFF. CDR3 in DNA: TGCGCCTGTGACGGGACAGGGAATGAAAAACTGTTTTTT.

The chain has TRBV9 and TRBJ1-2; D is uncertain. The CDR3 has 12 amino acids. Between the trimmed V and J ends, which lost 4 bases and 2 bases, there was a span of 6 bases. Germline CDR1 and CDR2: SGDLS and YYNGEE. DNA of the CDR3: TGTGCCAGCAGCTCTCGGAACTATGGCTACACCTTC. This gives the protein CASSSRNYGYTF.

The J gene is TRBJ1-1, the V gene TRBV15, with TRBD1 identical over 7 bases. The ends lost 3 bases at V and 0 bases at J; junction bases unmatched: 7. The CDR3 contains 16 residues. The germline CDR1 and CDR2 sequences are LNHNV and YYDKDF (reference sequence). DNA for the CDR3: TGTGCCACCAGCAGTGTGACAGGGTTCATGAACACTGAAGCTTTCTTT. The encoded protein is CATSSVTGFMNTEAFF. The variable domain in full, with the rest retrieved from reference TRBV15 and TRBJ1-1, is DAMVIQNPRYQVTQFGKPVTLSCSQTLNHNVMYWYQQKSSQAPKLLFHYYDKDFNNEADTPDNFQSRRPNTSFCFLDIRSPGLGDTAMYLCATSSVTGFMNTEAFFGQGTRLTVV.

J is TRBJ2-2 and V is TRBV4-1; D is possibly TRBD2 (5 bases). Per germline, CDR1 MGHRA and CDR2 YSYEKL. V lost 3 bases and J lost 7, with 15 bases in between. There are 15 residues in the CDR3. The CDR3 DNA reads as TGCGCCAGCAGCCAGGTTCCCAGTGCGGGCGGGGAGCTGTTTTTT. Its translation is CASSQVPSAGGELFF.

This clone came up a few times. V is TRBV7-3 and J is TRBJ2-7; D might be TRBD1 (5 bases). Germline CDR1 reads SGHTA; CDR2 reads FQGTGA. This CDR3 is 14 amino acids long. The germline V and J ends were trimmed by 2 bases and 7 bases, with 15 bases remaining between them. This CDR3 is CASSLVVQSGEQYF. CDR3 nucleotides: TGTGCCAGCAGCTTAGTAGTGCAATCAGGGGAGCAGTACTTC.

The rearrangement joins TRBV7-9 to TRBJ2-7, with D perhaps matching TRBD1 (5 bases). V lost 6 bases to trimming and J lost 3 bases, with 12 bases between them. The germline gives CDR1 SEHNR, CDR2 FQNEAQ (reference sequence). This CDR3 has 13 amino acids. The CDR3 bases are TGTGCCAGCAGTTATGGACAAAACTACGAGCAGTACTTC. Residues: CASSYGQNYEQYF.

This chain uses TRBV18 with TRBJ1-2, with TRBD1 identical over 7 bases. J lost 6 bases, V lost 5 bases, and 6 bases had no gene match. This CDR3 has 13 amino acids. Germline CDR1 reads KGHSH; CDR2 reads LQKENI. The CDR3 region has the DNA TGTGCCAGCTCATCGGGACAGATAAATGGCTACACCTTC. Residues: CASSSGQINGYTF.

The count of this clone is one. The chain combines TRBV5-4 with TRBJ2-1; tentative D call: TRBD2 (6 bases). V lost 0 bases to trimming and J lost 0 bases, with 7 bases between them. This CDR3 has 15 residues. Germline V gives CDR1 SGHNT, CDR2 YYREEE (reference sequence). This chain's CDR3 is CASSLGGDSYNEQFF. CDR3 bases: TGTGCCAGCAGCTTGGGCGGGGACTCCTACAATGAGCAGTTCTTC. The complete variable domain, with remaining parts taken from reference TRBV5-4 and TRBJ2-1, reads ETGVTQSPTHLIKTRGQQVTLRCSSQSGHNTVSWYQQALGQGPQFIFQYYREEENGRGNFPPRFSGLQFPNYSSELNVNALELDDSALYLCASSLGGDSYNEQFFGPGTRLTVL.

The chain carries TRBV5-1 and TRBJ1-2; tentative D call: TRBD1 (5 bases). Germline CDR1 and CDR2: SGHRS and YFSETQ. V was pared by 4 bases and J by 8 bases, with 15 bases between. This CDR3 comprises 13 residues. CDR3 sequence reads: CASSENLRVGYTF. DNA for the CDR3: TGCGCCAGCAGCGAAAACCTCAGGGTAGGCTACACCTTC.

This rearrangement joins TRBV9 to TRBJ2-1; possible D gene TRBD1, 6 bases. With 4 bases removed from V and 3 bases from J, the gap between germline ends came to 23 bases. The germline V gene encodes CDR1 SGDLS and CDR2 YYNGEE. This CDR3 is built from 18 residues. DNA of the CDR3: TGTGCCAGCAGCAGACCTTGGGGCAGGGGTCATCGCTACAATGAGCAGTTCTTC. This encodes CASSRPWGRGHRYNEQFF. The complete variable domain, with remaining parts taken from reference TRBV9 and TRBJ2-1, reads DSGVTQTPKHLITATGQRVTLRCSPRSGDLSVYWYQQSLDQGLQFLIQYYNGEERAKGNILERFSAQQFPDLHSELNLSSLELGDSALYFCASSRPWGRGHRYNEQFFGPGTRLTVL.

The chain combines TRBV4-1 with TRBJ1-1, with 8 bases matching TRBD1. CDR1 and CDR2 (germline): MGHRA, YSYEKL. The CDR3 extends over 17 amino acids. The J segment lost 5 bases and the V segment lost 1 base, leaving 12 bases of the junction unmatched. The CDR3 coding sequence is TGCGCCAGCAGCCAAGGGGCAGGGGGCCGTCGGGAGACTGAAGCTTTCTTT. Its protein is CASSQGAGGRRETEAFF.

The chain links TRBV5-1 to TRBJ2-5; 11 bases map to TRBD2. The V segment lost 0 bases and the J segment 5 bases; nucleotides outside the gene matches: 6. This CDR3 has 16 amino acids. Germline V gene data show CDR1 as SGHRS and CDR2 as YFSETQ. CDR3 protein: CASSLGSGGAGETQYF. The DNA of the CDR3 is TGCGCCAGCAGCTTGGGTAGCGGGGGGGCCGGTGAGACCCAGTACTTC.

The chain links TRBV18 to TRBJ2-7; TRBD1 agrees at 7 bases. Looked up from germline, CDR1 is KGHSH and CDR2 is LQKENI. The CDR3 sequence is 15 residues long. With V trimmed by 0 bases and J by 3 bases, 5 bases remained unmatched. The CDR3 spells CASSPPSGGDYEQYF. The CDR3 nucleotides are TGTGCCAGCTCACCACCGTCAGGGGGTGACTACGAGCAGTACTTC. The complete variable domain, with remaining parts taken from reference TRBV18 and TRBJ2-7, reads NAGVMQNPRHLVRRRGQEARLRCSPMKGHSHVYWYRQLPEEGLKFMVYLQKENIIDESGMPKERFSAEFPKEGPSILRIQQVVRGDSAAYFCASSPPSGGDYEQYFGPGTRLTVT.

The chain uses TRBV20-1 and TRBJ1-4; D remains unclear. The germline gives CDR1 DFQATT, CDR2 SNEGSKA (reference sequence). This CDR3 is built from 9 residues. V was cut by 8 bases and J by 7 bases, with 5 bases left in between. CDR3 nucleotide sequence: TGCAGTTCCGGTGAAAAACTGTTTTTT. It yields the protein CSSGEKLFF.

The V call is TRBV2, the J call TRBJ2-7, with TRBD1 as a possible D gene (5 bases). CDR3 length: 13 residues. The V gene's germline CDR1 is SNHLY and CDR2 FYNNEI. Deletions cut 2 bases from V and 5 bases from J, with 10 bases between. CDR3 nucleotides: TGTGCCAGCAGTGAACAGGGTGCCCACGAGCAGTACTTC. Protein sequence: CASSEQGAHEQYF.

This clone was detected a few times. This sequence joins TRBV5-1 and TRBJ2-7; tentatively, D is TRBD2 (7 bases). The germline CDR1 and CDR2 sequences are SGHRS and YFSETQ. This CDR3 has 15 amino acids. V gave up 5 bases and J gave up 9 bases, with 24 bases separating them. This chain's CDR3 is CASRLQGRGGESQYF. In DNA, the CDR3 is TGCGCCAGCAGGCTCCAGGGGCGCGGGGGTGAATCGCAGTACTTC.

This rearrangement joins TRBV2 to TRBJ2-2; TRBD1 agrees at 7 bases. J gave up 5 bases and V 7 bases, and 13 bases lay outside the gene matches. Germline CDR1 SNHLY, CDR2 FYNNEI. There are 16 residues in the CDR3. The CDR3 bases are TGTGCCAGCAACCCCCTCGCGGCAGGGGGAACCGGGGAGCTGTTTTTT. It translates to CASNPLAAGGTGELFF.

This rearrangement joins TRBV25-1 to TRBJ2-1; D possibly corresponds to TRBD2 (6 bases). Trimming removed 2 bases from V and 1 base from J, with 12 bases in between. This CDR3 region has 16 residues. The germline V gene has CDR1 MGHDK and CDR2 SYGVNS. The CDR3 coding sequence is TGTGCCAGCAGTGAACCGGGGACTTTGTCCTACAATGAGCAGTTCTTC. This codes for CASSEPGTLSYNEQFF.

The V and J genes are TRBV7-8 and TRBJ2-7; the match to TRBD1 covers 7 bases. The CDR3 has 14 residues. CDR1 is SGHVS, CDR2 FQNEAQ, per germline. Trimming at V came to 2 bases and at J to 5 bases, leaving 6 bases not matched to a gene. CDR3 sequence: CASSLRDRANEQYF. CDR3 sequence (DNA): TGTGCCAGCAGCTTAAGAGACAGGGCCAACGAGCAGTACTTC.

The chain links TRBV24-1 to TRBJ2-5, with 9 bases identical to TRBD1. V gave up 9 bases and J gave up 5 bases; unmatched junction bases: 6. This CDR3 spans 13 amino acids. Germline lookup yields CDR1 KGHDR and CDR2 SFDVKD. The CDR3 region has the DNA TGTGCCACCGCTTACAGGGGGCGGGAGACCCAGTACTTC. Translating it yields CATAYRGRETQYF.

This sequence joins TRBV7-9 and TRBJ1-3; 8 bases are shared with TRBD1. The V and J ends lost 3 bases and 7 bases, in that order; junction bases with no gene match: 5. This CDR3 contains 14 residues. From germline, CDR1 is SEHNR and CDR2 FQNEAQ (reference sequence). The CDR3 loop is CASSFGQGWNTIYF. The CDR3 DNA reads TGTGCCAGCAGCTTCGGACAGGGCTGGAACACCATATATTTT. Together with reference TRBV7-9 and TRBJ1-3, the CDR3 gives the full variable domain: DTGVSQNPRHKITKRGQNVTFRCDPISEHNRLYWYRQTLGQGPEFLTYFQNEAQLEKSRLLSDRFSAERPKGSFSTLEIQRTEQGDSAMYLCASSFGQGWNTIYFGEGSWLTVV.

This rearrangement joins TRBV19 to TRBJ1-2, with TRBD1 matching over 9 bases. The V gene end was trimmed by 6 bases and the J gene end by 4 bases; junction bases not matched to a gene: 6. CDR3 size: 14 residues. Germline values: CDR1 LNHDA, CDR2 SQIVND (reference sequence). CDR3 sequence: CASRTGQGSYGYTF. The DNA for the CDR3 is TGTGCCAGTAGAACGGGACAGGGATCCTATGGCTACACCTTC.

CDR3 in amino acids: CASSISGDQPQHF. Written as DNA, the CDR3 is TGTGCCAGTAGTATCTCAGGGGATCAGCCCCAGCATTTT. This sequence joins TRBV19 and TRBJ1-5; D is perhaps TRBD1 (6 bases). Trimming took off 3 bases at V and 5 bases at J, with 8 bases between the two ends. Looked up from germline, CDR1 is LNHDA and CDR2 is SQIVND (reference sequence). The CDR3 is made up of 13 amino acids.

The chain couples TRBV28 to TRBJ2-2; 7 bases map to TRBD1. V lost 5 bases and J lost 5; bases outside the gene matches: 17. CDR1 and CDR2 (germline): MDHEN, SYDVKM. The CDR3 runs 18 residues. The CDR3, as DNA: TGTGCCAGCAGTCCCCTAAGTGCCGACAGGGTTGGTACCGGGGAGCTGTTTTTT. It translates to CASSPLSADRVGTGELFF. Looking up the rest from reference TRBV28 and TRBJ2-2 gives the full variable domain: DVKVTQSSRYLVKRTGEKVFLECVQDMDHENMFWYRQDPGLGLRLIYFSYDVKMKEKGDIPEGYSVSREKKERFSLILESASTNQTSMYLCASSPLSADRVGTGELFFGEGSRLTVL.

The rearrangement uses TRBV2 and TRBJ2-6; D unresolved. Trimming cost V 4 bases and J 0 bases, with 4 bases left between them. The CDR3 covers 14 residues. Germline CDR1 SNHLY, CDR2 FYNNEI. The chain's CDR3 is CASSGLSGANVLTF. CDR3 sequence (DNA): TGTGCCAGCAGTGGACTCTCTGGGGCCAACGTCCTGACTTTC. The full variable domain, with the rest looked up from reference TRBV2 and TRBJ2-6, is EPEVTQTPSHQVTQMGQEVILRCVPISNHLYFYWYRQILGQKVEFLVSFYNNEISEKSEIFDDQFSVERPDGSNFTLKIRSTKLEDSAMYFCASSGLSGANVLTFGAGSRLTVL.

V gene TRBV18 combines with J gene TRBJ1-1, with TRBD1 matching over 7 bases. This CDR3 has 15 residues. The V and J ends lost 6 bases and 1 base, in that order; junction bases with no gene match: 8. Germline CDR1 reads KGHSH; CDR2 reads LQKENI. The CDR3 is CASSQNQGGNTEAFF. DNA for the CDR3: TGTGCCAGCTCTCAAAACCAGGGGGGGAACACTGAAGCTTTCTTT.

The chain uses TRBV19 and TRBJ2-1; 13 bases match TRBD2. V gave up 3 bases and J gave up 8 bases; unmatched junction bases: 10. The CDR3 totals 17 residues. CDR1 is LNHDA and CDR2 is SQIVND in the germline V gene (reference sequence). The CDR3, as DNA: TGTGCCAGTAGTATGGACGCACTAGCGGGGGGGCATTATGAGCAGTTCTTC. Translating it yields CASSMDALAGGHYEQFF.

The CDR3 sequence is CASSFVGTNYEQYF. For the CDR3, the DNA is TGCGCCAGCAGCTTTGTGGGGACTAACTACGAGCAGTACTTC. V usage is TRBV5-1 and J usage is TRBJ2-7; 7 nucleotides agree with TRBD2. CDR3 length: 14 amino acids. V lost 2 bases, J lost 3 bases, and 5 bases stayed unmatched. CDR1 and CDR2 (germline): SGHRS, YFSETQ.